The source of this TCR beta chain is a study of brain T cells in children with intractable seizures (dated by TCRdb to about 2021). For context, the study as a whole: As a first screen for immune gene transcripts, resected brain tissue from under 70 pediatric epilepsy surgery cases was run on a NanoString immunology panel. Among the 12 selected surgery cases, eight also had pre-surgery blood sequenced, leaving four with brain tissue only. Study-level results and caveats: Viral specificity was inferred only from CDR3 sequence similarity, and patients' HCMV serostatus was unknown. Because pre- and post-surgery blood were sequenced to different depths, clones absent from the pre-surgery sample may reflect undersampling.

TCR beta chain sequences were generated from genomic DNA using the immunoSEQ assay. The source study handled its data this way. Any CDR3 sequence that did not begin with the conserved framework cysteine at position 104 was removed by hand. To get clonality, the normalized Shannon's Diversity Index was subtracted from one, giving values from 0 (maximal diversity) to 1 (oligoclonal). To check whether a given CDR3 had different frequencies in two samples, for example brain versus blood, chi-squared comparison-of-proportions tests were used. Public clonotypes were identified by searching immuneACCESS, and similarity to known antiviral clonotypes was assessed with the VDJdb browser. TCRdb holds this immuneACCESS table with in-frame rearrangements only. Some clones are missing; in checked studies, unresolved V genes explain under half, and the rest has no known cause. V, J and clone size are taken as reported in that table, and D and trimming were inferred from the DNA itself. The sample profile shows around 340,000 clones; roughly 92% of them were found once. The ten top clones hold around 5% of the sample.

A word on this clone: Its binding antigen is unknown. No much larger clonotype is one base removed from it; base qualities were not supplied.

The sample's time point label is to be understood as: blood from clinic visit 5 months post-surgery; TSC patient then seizure free. Surgery cases with the highest brain T cell transcript signatures were selected for TCR beta chain sequencing of brain tissue and, where available, blood. Before surgery, the patients had been given at least one anti-epileptic drug. The TCR-sequenced patients were children whose drug-resistant epilepsy was caused by tuberous sclerosis complex, focal cortical dysplasia, Rasmussen encephalitis or hemimegalencephaly. The Monarch genomic DNA purification kit was used to extract bulk genomic DNA from unsorted brain tissue and from whole blood. From the cysteine through the phenylalanine, the CDR3 covers 12 amino acids. Only CDR3 DNA is held: 36 bases, read in frame from base 1. The germline V gene gives CDR1 as SQVTM and CDR2 as ANQGSEA. V lost 4 bases and J lost 3 bases; the stretch between them is 6 bases long.

This receptor was taken from a boy less than two years old with tuberous sclerosis and intractable seizures. The specimen was peripheral blood, collected 4 to 5 months after surgery. The chain uses TRBV29-1 and TRBJ2-2; the D gene is unclear. The CDR3 protein is CSVGTYTGELFF. Read as DNA, the sequence is TGCAGCGTTGGGACGTACACCGGGGAGCTGTTTTTT.